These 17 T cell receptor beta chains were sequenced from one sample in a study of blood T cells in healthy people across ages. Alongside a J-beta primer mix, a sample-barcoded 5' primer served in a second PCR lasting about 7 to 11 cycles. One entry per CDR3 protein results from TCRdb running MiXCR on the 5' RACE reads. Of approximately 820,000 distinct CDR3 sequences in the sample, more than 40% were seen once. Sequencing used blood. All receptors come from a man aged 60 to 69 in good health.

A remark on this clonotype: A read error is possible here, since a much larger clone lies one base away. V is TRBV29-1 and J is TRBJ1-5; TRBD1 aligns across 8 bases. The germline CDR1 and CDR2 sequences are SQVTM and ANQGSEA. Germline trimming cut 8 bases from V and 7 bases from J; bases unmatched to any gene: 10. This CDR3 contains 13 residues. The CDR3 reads CSTGAGGVQPQHF. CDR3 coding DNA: TGCAGCACTGGGGCAGGGGGCGTCCAGCCCCAGCATTTT.

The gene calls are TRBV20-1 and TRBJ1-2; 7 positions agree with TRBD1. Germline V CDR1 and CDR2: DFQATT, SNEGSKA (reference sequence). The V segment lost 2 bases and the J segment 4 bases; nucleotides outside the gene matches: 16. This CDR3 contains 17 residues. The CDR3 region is CSARSAYNQGEGYGYTF. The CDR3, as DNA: TGCAGTGCTAGATCCGCCTATAATCAGGGGGAGGGCTATGGCTACACCTTC.

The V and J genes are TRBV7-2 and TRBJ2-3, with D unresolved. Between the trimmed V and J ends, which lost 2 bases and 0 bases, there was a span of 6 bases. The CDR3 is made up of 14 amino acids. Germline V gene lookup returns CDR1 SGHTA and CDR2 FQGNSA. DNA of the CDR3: TGTGCCAGCAGCTTATTGGTCAGCACAGATACGCAGTATTTT. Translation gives CASSLLVSTDTQYF.

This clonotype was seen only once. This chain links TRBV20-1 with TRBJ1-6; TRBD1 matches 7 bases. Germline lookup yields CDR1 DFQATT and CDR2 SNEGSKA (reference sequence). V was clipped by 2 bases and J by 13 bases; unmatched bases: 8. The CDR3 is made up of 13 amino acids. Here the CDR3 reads CSARMAGTAPLHF. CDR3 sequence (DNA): TGCAGTGCTAGAATGGCCGGGACAGCTCCCCTCCACTTT.

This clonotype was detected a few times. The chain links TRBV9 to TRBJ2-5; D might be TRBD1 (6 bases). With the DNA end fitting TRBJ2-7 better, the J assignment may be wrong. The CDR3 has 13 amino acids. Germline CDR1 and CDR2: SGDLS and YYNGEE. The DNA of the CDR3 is TGTGCCAGCAGCGTAGAGGGCAGGGGCGAGCAGTACTTC. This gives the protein CASSVEGRGEQYF.

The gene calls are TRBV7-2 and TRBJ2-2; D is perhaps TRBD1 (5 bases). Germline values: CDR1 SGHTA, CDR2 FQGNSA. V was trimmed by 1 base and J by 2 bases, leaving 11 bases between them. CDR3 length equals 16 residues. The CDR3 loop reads CASSLVGQLNTGELFF. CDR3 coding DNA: TGTGCCAGCAGCTTAGTGGGGCAGTTAAACACCGGGGAGCTGTTTTTT.

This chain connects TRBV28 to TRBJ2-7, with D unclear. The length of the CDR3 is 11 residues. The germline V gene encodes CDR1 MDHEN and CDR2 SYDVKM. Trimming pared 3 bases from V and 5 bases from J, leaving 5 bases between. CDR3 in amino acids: CASSFGHEQYF. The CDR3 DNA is TGTGCCAGCAGTTTTGGGCACGAGCAGTACTTC.

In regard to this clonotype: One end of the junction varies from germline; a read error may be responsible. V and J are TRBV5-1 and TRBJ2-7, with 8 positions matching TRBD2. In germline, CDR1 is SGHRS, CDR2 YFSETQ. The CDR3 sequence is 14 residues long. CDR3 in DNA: TGCGCCAGCAGCTTGACTAGCGGCTCCTACGCGCAGTACTTC. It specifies CASSLTSGSYAQYF. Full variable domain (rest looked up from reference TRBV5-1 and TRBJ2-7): KAGVTQTPRYLIKTRGQQVTLSCSPISGHRSVSWYQQTPGQGLQFLFEYFSETQRNKGNFPGRFSGRQFSNSRSEMNVSTLELGDSALYLCASSLTSGSYAQYFGPGTRLTVT.

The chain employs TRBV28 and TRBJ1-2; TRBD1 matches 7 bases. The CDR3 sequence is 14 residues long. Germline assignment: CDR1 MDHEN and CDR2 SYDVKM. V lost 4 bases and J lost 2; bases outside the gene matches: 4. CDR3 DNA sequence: TGTGCCAGCAGTTCAGGGGGAACAAACTATGGCTACACCTTC. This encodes CASSSGGTNYGYTF.

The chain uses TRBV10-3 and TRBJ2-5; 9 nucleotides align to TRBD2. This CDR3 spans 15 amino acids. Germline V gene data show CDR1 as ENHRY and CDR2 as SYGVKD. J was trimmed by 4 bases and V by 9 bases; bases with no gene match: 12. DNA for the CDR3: TGTGCCATTAGGGGACAGCGGGGGGCCGGAGAGACCCAGTACTTC. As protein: CAIRGQRGAGETQYF.

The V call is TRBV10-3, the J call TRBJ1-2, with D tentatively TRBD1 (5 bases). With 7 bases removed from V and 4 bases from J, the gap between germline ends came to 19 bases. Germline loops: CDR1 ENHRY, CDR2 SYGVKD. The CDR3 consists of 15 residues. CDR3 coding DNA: TGTGCCATCATGTTTCAGGGAGGGAAAGGCTATGGCTACACCTTC. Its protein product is CAIMFQGGKGYGYTF.

The CDR3 loop is CASSARQFYGYTF. As DNA, the CDR3 is TGTGCCAGCAGTGCGAGGCAGTTCTATGGCTACACCTTC. The V gene is TRBV6-2 or TRBV6-3, the J gene TRBJ1-2; no definite D call. Germline V CDR1 and CDR2: MNHEY, SVGEGT. Trimming took off 5 bases at V and 4 bases at J, with 11 bases between the two ends. The CDR3 is 13 amino acids.

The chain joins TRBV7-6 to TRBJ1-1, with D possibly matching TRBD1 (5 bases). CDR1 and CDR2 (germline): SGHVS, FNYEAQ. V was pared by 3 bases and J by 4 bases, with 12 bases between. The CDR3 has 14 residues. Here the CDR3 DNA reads TGTGCCAGCAGCTTGGGACCCGGGGCCACTGAAGCTTTCTTT. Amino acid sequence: CASSLGPGATEAFF.

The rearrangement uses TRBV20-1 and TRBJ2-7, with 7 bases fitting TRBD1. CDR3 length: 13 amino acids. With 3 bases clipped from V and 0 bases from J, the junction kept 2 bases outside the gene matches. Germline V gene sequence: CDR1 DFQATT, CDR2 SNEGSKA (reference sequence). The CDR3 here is CSARTGTSYEQYF. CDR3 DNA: TGCAGTGCTAGGACAGGGACCTCCTACGAGCAGTACTTC.

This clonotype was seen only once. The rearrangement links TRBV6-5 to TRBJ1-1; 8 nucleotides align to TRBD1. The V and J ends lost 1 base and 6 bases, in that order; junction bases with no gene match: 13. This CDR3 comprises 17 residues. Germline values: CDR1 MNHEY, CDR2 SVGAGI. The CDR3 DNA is TGTGCCAGCAGTTACTTACAGGGGGGGAACCGAGTGGCTGAAGCTTTCTTT. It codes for CASSYLQGGNRVAEAFF.

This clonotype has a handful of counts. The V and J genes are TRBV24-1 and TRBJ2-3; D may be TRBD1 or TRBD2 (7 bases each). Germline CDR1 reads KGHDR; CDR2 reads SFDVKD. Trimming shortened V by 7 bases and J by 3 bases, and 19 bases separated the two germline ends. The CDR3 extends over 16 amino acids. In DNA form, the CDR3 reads TGTGCCACCAGCCAGGGGGGGGCCTTCGCTACAGATACGCAGTATTTT. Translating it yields CATSQGGAFATDTQYF.

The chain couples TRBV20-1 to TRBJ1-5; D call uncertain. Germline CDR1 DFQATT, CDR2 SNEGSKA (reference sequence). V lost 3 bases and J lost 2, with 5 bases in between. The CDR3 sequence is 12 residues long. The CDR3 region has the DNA TGCAGTGCTAGGTCAGGCAATCAGCCCCAGCATTTT. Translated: CSARSGNQPQHF.